What follows is one T cell receptor beta chain and its context. Its antigen remains unidentified. Other DNA sequences in this sample translate to the same CDR3. V lost 0 bases and J 0 bases, leaving 2 bases between the germline ends. Germline V CDR1 and CDR2: PRHDT, FYEKMQ (reference sequence). This CDR3 is built from 13 residues. This specimen belongs to a study of shared clonotypes between healthy human individuals. Broader study findings: What limited the represented genetic and exposure-history diversity was the small number of donors.

Naive CD8 isolation took CD45RO-negative cells positively selected for CCR7 and excluded terminally differentiated effector memory CD45RA+ cells. Within Nashville, Tennessee resided all donors, each a Caucasian adult. Some clones are missing from TCRdb's copy, which holds only in-frame ones; the method was immunoSEQ multiplex PCR. The sample contains 2 million to 2.5 million clones, roughly 91% of which appear only once. This clonotype originated in a man between 18 and 29 years old in good health. Some clones in this sample may be carry-over from other donors' samples. The rearrangement uses TRBV13 and TRBJ1-1; D remains ambiguous. Sequencing used naive CD8+ T cells from PBMCs. The CDR3 region is CASSLGLNTEAFF. Here the CDR3 DNA reads TGTGCCAGCAGCTTAGGTTTGAACACTGAAGCTTTCTTT.